This TCR beta chain appears in the sequencing data of a study of T cells after somatic rescue of genetic block (TCRdb year 2020). About the study as a whole: The study assessed how robust, over the long term, a T-cell system was when the system had developed through somatic rescue of a genetic block in T-cell development.

CDR1 and CDR2, looked up from the germline V gene, are ENHRY and SYGVKD. Germline trimming: 2 bases from V, 6 bases from J; junction bases outside gene matches: 8. Taken from cysteine to phenylalanine, the CDR3 has 16 residues. Here the CDR3 DNA is all that survives: 48 bases in frame from base 1. The library relied on the immunoSEQ multiplex PCR assay. TCRdb retrieved this table from immuneACCESS and kept in-frame rearrangements only. Not all clones are present; in checked studies, unresolved V genes account for under half, and no reason is known for the remainder. In all, the sample holds tens of thousands of clones, and about 96% of those were seen once. The ten largest clones add up to about 0.075% of the sample. As concerns this clone: No antigen is known for it. Per-base quality was not reported, and no clone a single base away is much larger than it.

Rearrangement joined TRBV10-3 to TRBJ2-7, and TRBD2 matches 12 of the central bases. This clonotype was obtained from a child under three years old. Source material: peripheral blood mononuclear cells (PBMCs). CDR3 region: CAISEGPLLAGGEQYF. The base sequence is TGTGCCATCAGTGAGGGGCCTTTACTAGCGGGAGGCGAGCAGTACTTC.